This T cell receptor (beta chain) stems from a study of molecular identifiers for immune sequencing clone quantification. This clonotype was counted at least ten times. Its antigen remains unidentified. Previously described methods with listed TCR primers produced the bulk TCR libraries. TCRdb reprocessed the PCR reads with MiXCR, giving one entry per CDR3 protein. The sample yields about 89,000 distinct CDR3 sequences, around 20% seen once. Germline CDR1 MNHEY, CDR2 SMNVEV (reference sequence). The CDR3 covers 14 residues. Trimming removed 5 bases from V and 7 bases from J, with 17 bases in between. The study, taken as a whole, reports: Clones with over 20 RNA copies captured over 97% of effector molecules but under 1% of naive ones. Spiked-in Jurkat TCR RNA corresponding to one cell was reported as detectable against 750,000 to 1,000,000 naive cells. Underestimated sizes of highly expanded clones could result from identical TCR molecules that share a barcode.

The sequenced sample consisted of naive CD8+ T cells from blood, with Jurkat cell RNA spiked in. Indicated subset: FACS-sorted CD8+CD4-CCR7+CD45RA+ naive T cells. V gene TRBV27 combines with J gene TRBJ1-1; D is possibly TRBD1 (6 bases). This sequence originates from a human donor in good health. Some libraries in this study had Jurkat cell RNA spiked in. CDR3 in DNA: TGTGCCAGCAGTCCCCCCGGGGACACGATTGAAGCTTTCTTT. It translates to CASSPPGDTIEAFF.